This is a list of T cell receptor beta chains from one sample in a study of cytomegalovirus exposure and HLA in healthy donors. Sequencing used immunoSEQ multiplex PCR; TCRdb keeps in-frame clones, though not all of them. Among hundreds of thousands of clones listed, less than 90% were seen once. Specimen: PBMCs. The receptor set was obtained from a man aged 18 to 29 in good health and CMV-seropositive. CDR3s include the opening cysteine and the closing phenylalanine or tryptophan. A D gene is named only where the DNA matches it firmly. Clone size appears in some rows only: once, few, many, or a class for an expanded clone.

clone size	V gene	J gene	D gene	CDR3 DNA	CDR3 protein
once	TRBV6-5	TRBJ2-7	NA	TGTGCCACGGACCTCCCCAGGTCGGTATACGAGCAGTACTTC	CATDLPRSVYEQYF
NA	TRBV9	TRBJ2-2	NA	TGTGCCAGCAGCGTAGGGACCGGGGAGCTGTTTTTT	CASSVGTGELFF
NA	TRBV2	TRBJ1-5	TRBD1	TGTGCCAGCAGAGACAGGGCCCCGTATTTTAATCAGCCCCAGCATTTT	CASRDRAPYFNQPQHF
NA	TRBV27	TRBJ2-7	NA	TGTGCCAGCAGTTTAGGGTCAGGGCCCGACTCCTACGAGCAGTACTTC	CASSLGSGPDSYEQYF
NA	TRBV4-1	TRBJ2-2	NA	TGCGCCAGCAGACCGATCGGCCACGGGGGCACCGGGGAGCTGTTTTTT	CASRPIGHGGTGELFF
once	TRBV28	TRBJ1-2	NA	TGTGCCAGCAGTACGGGCCTAGGGGGAACCTATGGCTACACCTTC	CASSTGLGGTYGYTF
NA	TRBV27	TRBJ1-1	NA	TGTGCCAGCAGTGTTCACCGGGACACTGAAGCTTTCTTT	CASSVHRDTEAFF
NA	TRBV6-5	TRBJ1-4	TRBD1	TGTGCCAGCAGTCCTCCGGGACAGCTTAATGAAAAACTGTTTTTT	CASSPPGQLNEKLFF
NA	TRBV5-1	TRBJ2-3	NA	TGCGCCAGCAGCTTGGGGGGACCGGTCGCGGATACGCAGTATTTT	CASSLGGPVADTQYF
NA	TRBV30	TRBJ1-5	NA	TGTGCCTGGACTGGACCGCGCAATCAGCCCCAGCATTTT	CAWTGPRNQPQHF
NA	TRBV28	TRBJ2-7	NA	TGTGCCAGCAGTTTTGTAGGGGTACACGAGCAGTACTTC	CASSFVGVHEQYF
NA	TRBV9	TRBJ2-7	NA	TGTGCCAGCAGCGTAGGACCTGACTACGAGCAGTACTTC	CASSVGPDYEQYF